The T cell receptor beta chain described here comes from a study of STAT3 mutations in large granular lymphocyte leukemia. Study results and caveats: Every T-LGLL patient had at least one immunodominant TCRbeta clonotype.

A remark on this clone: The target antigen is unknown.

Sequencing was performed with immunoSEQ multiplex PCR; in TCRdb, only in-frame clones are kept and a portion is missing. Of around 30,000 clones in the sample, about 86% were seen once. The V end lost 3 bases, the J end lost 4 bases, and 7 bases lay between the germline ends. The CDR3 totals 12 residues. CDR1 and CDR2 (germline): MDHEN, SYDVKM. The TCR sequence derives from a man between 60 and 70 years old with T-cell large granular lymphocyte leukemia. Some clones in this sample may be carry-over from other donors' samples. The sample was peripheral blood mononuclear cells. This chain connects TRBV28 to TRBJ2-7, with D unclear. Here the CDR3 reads CASSLGRYEQYF. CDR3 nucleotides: TGTGCCAGCAGTTTGGGCCGATACGAGCAGTACTTC.